The 30 T cell receptor beta chains below come from one sample, sequenced in a study of PD-1 blockade in classical Hodgkin lymphoma. Each of the patients experienced relapse following autologous stem cell transplantation, and their brentuximab vedotin exposure differed. The assay was immunoSEQ multiplex PCR, and TCRdb's table has in-frame clones only and misses some. The sample consists of about 25,000 clones, about 80% of them appearing once. Material: peripheral blood mononuclear cells (PBMCs), obtained at baseline. The source of these receptors is a human donor with classical Hodgkin lymphoma.

The chain uses TRBV28 and TRBJ1-1; 7 bases are a match to TRBD1. J lost 0 bases, V lost 4 bases, and 11 bases had no gene match. Germline V CDR1 and CDR2: MDHEN, SYDVKM. CDR3 size: 17 residues. This CDR3 is CASSSTGAWTMNTEAFF. For the CDR3, the DNA is TGTGCCAGCAGTTCAACAGGGGCTTGGACCATGAACACTGAAGCTTTCTTT.

This rearrangement joins TRBV7-2 to TRBJ2-7; D might be TRBD1 (5 bases). The CDR3 has 15 residues. V dropped 2 bases and J dropped 4 bases, with 15 bases sitting between them. CDR1 SGHTA and CDR2 FQGNSA come from the germline V gene. CDR3 nucleotides: TGTGCCAGCAGCTTAAAGCAGGGTGGGGTATACGAGCAGTACTTC. As protein: CASSLKQGGVYEQYF. Variable domain in full (rest from reference TRBV7-2 and TRBJ2-7): GAGVSQSPSNKVTEKGKDVELRCDPISGHTALYWYRQSLGQGLEFLIYFQGNSAPDKSGLPSDRFSAERTGGSVSTLTIQRTQQEDSAVYLCASSLKQGGVYEQYFGPGTRLTVT.

This clone was detected once. The gene calls are TRBV11-2 and TRBJ2-5; the D gene is possibly TRBD1 (5 bases). With 0 bases removed from V and 0 bases from J, the gap between germline ends came to 11 bases. Per germline, CDR1 SGHAT and CDR2 FQNNGV. The CDR3 consists of 16 residues. CDR3 in amino acids: CASSLDWWGNQETQYF. DNA of the CDR3: TGTGCCAGCAGCTTAGATTGGTGGGGCAACCAAGAGACCCAGTACTTC.

The rearrangement links TRBV10-3 to TRBJ1-6; the D is unclear. CDR1 is ENHRY, CDR2 SYGVKD, per germline. The ends were cut back, 0 bases at V and 5 bases at J, with 2 bases in the middle. CDR3 size: 13 residues. The CDR3 protein is CAISESNNSPLHF. For the CDR3, the DNA is TGTGCCATCAGTGAGTCGAATAATTCACCCCTCCACTTT.

The chain joins TRBV6-5 to TRBJ2-1; the match to TRBD1 covers 10 bases. Per germline, CDR1 MNHEY and CDR2 SVGAGI. The ends lost 6 bases at V and 3 bases at J; junction bases unmatched: 5. The CDR3 has 15 amino acids. The CDR3 is CASSLGQGIYNEQFF. The CDR3 nucleotides are TGTGCCAGCAGCTTGGGACAGGGGATCTACAATGAGCAGTTCTTC.

The genes are TRBV28 and TRBJ2-7; TRBD2 matches 12 bases. This CDR3 is built from 15 residues. Germline V lookup: CDR1 MDHEN, CDR2 SYDVKM. The trim removed 6 bases at V and 4 bases at J, leaving 7 bases unmatched. In nucleotides, the CDR3 is TGTGCCAGCAGGCCCCTAGCGGGGGGGACTTACGAGCAGTACTTC. Amino acid sequence: CASRPLAGGTYEQYF.

The V call is TRBV4-3, the J call TRBJ1-2, with D perhaps matching TRBD1 (6 bases). The V gene's germline CDR1 is LGHNA and CDR2 YSLEER. V gave up 4 bases and J gave up 2 bases, with 14 bases separating them. The CDR3 has 15 residues. The CDR3 sequence is CASSPQRTANYGYTF. Written as DNA, the CDR3 is TGCGCCAGCAGCCCTCAACGGACAGCGAACTATGGCTACACCTTC.

The chain joins TRBV7-6 to TRBJ2-7; D tentatively fits TRBD1 or TRBD2 (6 bases each). V lost 3 bases, J lost 2 bases, and 14 bases lay in between. This CDR3 comprises 15 residues. Looked up from germline, CDR1 is SGHVS and CDR2 is FNYEAQ. CDR3 amino acids: CASSLLTGAAYEQYF. The DNA of the CDR3 is TGTGCCAGCAGCTTGTTAACGGGGGCGGCCTACGAGCAGTACTTC.

CDR3 in amino acids: CASSPIPGNNEKLFF. For the CDR3, the DNA is TGTGCCAGCAGCCCCATCCCCGGGAATAATGAAAAACTGTTTTTT. The chain uses TRBV5-6 and TRBJ1-4; D gene uncertain. Germline loops: CDR1 SGHDT, CDR2 YYEEEE. The length of the CDR3 is 15 residues. The V gene lost 4 bases and the J gene lost 4 bases, with 14 bases spanning the gap.

The chain is built from TRBV9 and TRBJ1-2, with D hard to call. The CDR3 runs to 17 residues. The V end was cut by 6 bases, the J end by 0 bases, with 21 bases between. Germline V gene lookup returns CDR1 SGDLS and CDR2 YYNGEE. CDR3 protein: CASTRDSRALANYGYTF. The CDR3 coding sequence is TGTGCCAGCACCCGCGATAGTAGGGCCCTAGCTAACTATGGCTACACCTTC.

This clone was observed a single time. This CDR3 reads CASSCPQCTEAFF. The CDR3 nucleotides are TGTGCCAGCAGTTGCCCCCAGTGCACTGAAGCTTTCTTT. The chain couples TRBV13 to TRBJ1-1; D ambiguous. V was pared by 6 bases and J by 4 bases, with 12 bases between. The V gene's germline CDR1 is PRHDT and CDR2 FYEKMQ (reference sequence). There are 13 residues in the CDR3.

The chain has TRBV19 and TRBJ1-5, with no clear D. V was trimmed by 1 base and J by 3 bases, leaving 7 bases between them. Looked up from germline, CDR1 is LNHDA and CDR2 is SQIVND (reference sequence). This CDR3 has 14 residues. The chain's CDR3 is CASSIGALNQPQHF. CDR3 DNA: TGTGCCAGTAGTATAGGGGCCCTCAATCAGCCCCAGCATTTT.

This sequence joins TRBV4-1 and TRBJ1-5; no clear D. This CDR3 contains 15 residues. Germline CDR1 and CDR2: MGHRA and YSYEKL. Trimming took off 0 bases at V and 7 bases at J, with 13 bases between the two ends. Here the CDR3 reads CASSQDVLGSQPQHF. The CDR3 bases are TGCGCCAGCAGCCAAGACGTTTTGGGTTCACAGCCCCAGCATTTT.

Concerning this clone itself: This specimen includes other DNA sequences encoding the same CDR3. This chain links TRBV4-3 with TRBJ1-1, with D unresolved. The CDR3 length is 15 residues. V lost 0 bases to trimming and J lost 3 bases, with 11 bases between them. Germline V CDR1 and CDR2: LGHNA, YSLEER. The CDR3 reads CASSQDIEGYTEAFF. DNA of the CDR3: TGCGCCAGCAGCCAAGATATAGAGGGTTACACTGAAGCTTTCTTT.

The CDR3 DNA sequence: TGTGCCAGCAGTTTAAGGGCAGGGAGGATGGGAAACATTCAGTACTTC. It yields the protein CASSLRAGRMGNIQYF. V and J are TRBV27 and TRBJ2-4; TRBD2 is a possible D gene (6 bases). The V gene's germline CDR1 is MNHEY and CDR2 SMNVEV (reference sequence). This CDR3 contains 16 residues. V lost 2 bases, J lost 6 bases, and 17 bases lay in between.

The chain employs TRBV6-6 and TRBJ2-3; D assignment may be TRBD1 or TRBD2 (5 bases each). The CDR3 is 15 amino acids. The ends were cut back, 2 bases at V and 5 bases at J, with 14 bases in the middle. Germline V gene sequence: CDR1 MNHNY, CDR2 SVGAGI (reference sequence). CDR3 in DNA: TGTGCCAGCAGTTACGGTCCCGGGACGGGAGATACGCAGTATTTT. Translating it yields CASSYGPGTGDTQYF.

The chain recombines TRBV30 with TRBJ1-2; D is uncertain. V was clipped by 4 bases and J by 2 bases, with 17 bases between them. CDR1 GTSNPN and CDR2 SVGIG come from the germline V gene (reference sequence). This CDR3 spans 15 amino acids. The CDR3 here is CAWTANVLVNYGYTF. The CDR3 DNA reads TGTGCCTGGACAGCTAATGTTCTTGTAAACTATGGCTACACCTTC.

V usage is TRBV7-2 and J usage is TRBJ2-1; 7 bases agree with TRBD2. The germline V gene has CDR1 SGHTA and CDR2 FQGNSA. With 5 bases clipped from V and 4 bases from J, the junction kept 8 bases outside the gene matches. This CDR3 comprises 15 residues. CDR3 nucleotides: TGTGCCAGCAGCCCCTCAGCGGGGAGATACAATGAGCAGTTCTTC. It codes for CASSPSAGRYNEQFF. Drawing the rest from reference TRBV7-2 and TRBJ2-1, the complete variable domain is GAGVSQSPSNKVTEKGKDVELRCDPISGHTALYWYRQSLGQGLEFLIYFQGNSAPDKSGLPSDRFSAERTGGSVSTLTIQRTQQEDSAVYLCASSPSAGRYNEQFFGPGTRLTVL.

The chain couples TRBV4-3 to TRBJ2-7; 16 positions match TRBD2. Germline CDR1 is LGHNA and CDR2 is YSLEER. V lost 4 bases to trimming and J lost 9 bases; unmatched junction nucleotides: 12. This CDR3 region has 17 residues. CDR3 nucleotides: TGCGCCAGCAGCCTCACGGGGACTAGCGGGGGGGCATTTGGGCAGTACTTC. This sequence encodes CASSLTGTSGGAFGQYF.

The V call is TRBV5-4, the J call TRBJ2-4; no firm D call. V dropped 0 bases and J dropped 3 bases, with 7 bases sitting between them. Germline V gives CDR1 SGHNT, CDR2 YYREEE (reference sequence). The CDR3 covers 14 residues. CDR3 in amino acids: CASSLGSFKNIQYF. The CDR3 nucleotides read TGTGCCAGCAGCTTGGGTAGTTTCAAAAACATTCAGTACTTC.

The chain uses TRBV25-1 and TRBJ1-2, with TRBD1 identical over 9 bases. The CDR3 consists of 16 residues. The V and J ends lost 2 bases and 7 bases, in that order; junction bases with no gene match: 11. The germline V gene has CDR1 MGHDK and CDR2 SYGVNS. CDR3 amino acids: CASSENTGTGITGYTF. As DNA, the CDR3 is TGTGCCAGCAGTGAAAACACCGGGACAGGGATCACTGGCTACACCTTC.

This clone has only a few counts. This sequence joins TRBV5-8 and TRBJ1-1; no clear D. The germline gives CDR1 SGHTS, CDR2 YDEGEE. CDR3 length: 15 amino acids. Trimming left V 1 base short and J 5 bases short, with 15 bases between. CDR3 nucleotides: TGTGCCAGCAGCTTGCGACCCCCCGGGCGGACTGAAGCTTTCTTT. Translation: CASSLRPPGRTEAFF.

This clone appeared a single time. The rearrangement joins TRBV11-2 to TRBJ2-3, with 10 bases matching TRBD2. The V segment lost 7 bases and the J segment 3 bases; nucleotides outside the gene matches: 7. Germline V lookup: CDR1 SGHAT, CDR2 FQNNGV. This CDR3 has 15 amino acids. The CDR3 here is CASTISGGSTDTQYF. DNA of the CDR3: TGTGCCAGCACAATTAGCGGGGGGTCTACAGATACGCAGTATTTT.

V usage is TRBV19 and J usage is TRBJ1-1, with 9 bases matching TRBD1. The germline gives CDR1 LNHDA, CDR2 SQIVND (reference sequence). This CDR3 comprises 16 residues. Trimming removed 4 bases from V and 4 bases from J; junction bases left unmatched: 10. The CDR3 DNA reads as TGTGCCAGTAGTACCCCCGGGACAGGGATCGGCACTGAAGCTTTCTTT. Translating it yields CASSTPGTGIGTEAFF.

This sequence joins TRBV28 and TRBJ1-1; TRBD1 matches at 9 bases. There are 15 residues in the CDR3. With 7 bases clipped from V and 5 bases from J, the junction kept 11 bases outside the gene matches. Looked up from germline, CDR1 is MDHEN and CDR2 is SYDVKM. CDR3 DNA sequence: TGTGCCAGCAAAAACAGGGGGCGAGGTGGAACTGAAGCTTTCTTT. This translates into CASKNRGRGGTEAFF.

This rearrangement joins TRBV13 to TRBJ1-3; no reliable D call. Germline values: CDR1 PRHDT, CDR2 FYEKMQ (reference sequence). This CDR3 spans 14 amino acids. Trimming removed 5 bases at V and 0 bases at J, with 8 bases between. CDR3 sequence (DNA): TGTGCCAGCAGCGAAACCGGCTCTGGAAACACCATATATTTT. This sequence encodes CASSETGSGNTIYF.

V usage is TRBV6-5 and J usage is TRBJ1-4; D unresolved. V was pared by 3 bases and J by 3 bases, with 14 bases between. Germline V gene data show CDR1 as MNHEY and CDR2 as SVGAGI. The length of the CDR3 is 16 residues. The CDR3 DNA reads TGTGCCAGCAGTTATCATCGCGGGGTGGCTAATGAAAAACTGTTTTTT. It yields the protein CASSYHRGVANEKLFF.

V gene TRBV6-5 combines with J gene TRBJ2-3; D tentatively fits TRBD1 or TRBD2 (5 bases each). V was trimmed by 6 bases and J by 4 bases, leaving 17 bases between them. The CDR3 contains 15 residues. Germline V gene sequence: CDR1 MNHEY, CDR2 SVGAGI. CDR3 sequence reads: CASSQSGDRADTQYF. In DNA form, the CDR3 reads TGTGCCAGCAGCCAGTCCGGGGACCGGGCAGATACGCAGTATTTT.

This clone was recorded once. This chain links TRBV18 with TRBJ1-6; D is unclear. The CDR3 spans 16 residues. Trimming took off 3 bases at V and 0 bases at J, with 9 bases between the two ends. CDR1 and CDR2 (germline): KGHSH, LQKENI. The CDR3 protein is CASSPQVSSYNSPLHF. In nucleotides, the CDR3 is TGTGCCAGCTCACCCCAAGTCAGCTCCTATAATTCACCCCTCCACTTT.

V and J are TRBV28 and TRBJ2-1; D remains unclear. V was pared by 6 bases and J by 7 bases, with 19 bases between. The V gene's germline CDR1 is MDHEN and CDR2 SYDVKM. This CDR3 contains 15 residues. In DNA, the CDR3 is TGTGCCAGCAGCCTTTCTGGTTATGAAGGGAATGAGCAGTTCTTC. It codes for CASSLSGYEGNEQFF.